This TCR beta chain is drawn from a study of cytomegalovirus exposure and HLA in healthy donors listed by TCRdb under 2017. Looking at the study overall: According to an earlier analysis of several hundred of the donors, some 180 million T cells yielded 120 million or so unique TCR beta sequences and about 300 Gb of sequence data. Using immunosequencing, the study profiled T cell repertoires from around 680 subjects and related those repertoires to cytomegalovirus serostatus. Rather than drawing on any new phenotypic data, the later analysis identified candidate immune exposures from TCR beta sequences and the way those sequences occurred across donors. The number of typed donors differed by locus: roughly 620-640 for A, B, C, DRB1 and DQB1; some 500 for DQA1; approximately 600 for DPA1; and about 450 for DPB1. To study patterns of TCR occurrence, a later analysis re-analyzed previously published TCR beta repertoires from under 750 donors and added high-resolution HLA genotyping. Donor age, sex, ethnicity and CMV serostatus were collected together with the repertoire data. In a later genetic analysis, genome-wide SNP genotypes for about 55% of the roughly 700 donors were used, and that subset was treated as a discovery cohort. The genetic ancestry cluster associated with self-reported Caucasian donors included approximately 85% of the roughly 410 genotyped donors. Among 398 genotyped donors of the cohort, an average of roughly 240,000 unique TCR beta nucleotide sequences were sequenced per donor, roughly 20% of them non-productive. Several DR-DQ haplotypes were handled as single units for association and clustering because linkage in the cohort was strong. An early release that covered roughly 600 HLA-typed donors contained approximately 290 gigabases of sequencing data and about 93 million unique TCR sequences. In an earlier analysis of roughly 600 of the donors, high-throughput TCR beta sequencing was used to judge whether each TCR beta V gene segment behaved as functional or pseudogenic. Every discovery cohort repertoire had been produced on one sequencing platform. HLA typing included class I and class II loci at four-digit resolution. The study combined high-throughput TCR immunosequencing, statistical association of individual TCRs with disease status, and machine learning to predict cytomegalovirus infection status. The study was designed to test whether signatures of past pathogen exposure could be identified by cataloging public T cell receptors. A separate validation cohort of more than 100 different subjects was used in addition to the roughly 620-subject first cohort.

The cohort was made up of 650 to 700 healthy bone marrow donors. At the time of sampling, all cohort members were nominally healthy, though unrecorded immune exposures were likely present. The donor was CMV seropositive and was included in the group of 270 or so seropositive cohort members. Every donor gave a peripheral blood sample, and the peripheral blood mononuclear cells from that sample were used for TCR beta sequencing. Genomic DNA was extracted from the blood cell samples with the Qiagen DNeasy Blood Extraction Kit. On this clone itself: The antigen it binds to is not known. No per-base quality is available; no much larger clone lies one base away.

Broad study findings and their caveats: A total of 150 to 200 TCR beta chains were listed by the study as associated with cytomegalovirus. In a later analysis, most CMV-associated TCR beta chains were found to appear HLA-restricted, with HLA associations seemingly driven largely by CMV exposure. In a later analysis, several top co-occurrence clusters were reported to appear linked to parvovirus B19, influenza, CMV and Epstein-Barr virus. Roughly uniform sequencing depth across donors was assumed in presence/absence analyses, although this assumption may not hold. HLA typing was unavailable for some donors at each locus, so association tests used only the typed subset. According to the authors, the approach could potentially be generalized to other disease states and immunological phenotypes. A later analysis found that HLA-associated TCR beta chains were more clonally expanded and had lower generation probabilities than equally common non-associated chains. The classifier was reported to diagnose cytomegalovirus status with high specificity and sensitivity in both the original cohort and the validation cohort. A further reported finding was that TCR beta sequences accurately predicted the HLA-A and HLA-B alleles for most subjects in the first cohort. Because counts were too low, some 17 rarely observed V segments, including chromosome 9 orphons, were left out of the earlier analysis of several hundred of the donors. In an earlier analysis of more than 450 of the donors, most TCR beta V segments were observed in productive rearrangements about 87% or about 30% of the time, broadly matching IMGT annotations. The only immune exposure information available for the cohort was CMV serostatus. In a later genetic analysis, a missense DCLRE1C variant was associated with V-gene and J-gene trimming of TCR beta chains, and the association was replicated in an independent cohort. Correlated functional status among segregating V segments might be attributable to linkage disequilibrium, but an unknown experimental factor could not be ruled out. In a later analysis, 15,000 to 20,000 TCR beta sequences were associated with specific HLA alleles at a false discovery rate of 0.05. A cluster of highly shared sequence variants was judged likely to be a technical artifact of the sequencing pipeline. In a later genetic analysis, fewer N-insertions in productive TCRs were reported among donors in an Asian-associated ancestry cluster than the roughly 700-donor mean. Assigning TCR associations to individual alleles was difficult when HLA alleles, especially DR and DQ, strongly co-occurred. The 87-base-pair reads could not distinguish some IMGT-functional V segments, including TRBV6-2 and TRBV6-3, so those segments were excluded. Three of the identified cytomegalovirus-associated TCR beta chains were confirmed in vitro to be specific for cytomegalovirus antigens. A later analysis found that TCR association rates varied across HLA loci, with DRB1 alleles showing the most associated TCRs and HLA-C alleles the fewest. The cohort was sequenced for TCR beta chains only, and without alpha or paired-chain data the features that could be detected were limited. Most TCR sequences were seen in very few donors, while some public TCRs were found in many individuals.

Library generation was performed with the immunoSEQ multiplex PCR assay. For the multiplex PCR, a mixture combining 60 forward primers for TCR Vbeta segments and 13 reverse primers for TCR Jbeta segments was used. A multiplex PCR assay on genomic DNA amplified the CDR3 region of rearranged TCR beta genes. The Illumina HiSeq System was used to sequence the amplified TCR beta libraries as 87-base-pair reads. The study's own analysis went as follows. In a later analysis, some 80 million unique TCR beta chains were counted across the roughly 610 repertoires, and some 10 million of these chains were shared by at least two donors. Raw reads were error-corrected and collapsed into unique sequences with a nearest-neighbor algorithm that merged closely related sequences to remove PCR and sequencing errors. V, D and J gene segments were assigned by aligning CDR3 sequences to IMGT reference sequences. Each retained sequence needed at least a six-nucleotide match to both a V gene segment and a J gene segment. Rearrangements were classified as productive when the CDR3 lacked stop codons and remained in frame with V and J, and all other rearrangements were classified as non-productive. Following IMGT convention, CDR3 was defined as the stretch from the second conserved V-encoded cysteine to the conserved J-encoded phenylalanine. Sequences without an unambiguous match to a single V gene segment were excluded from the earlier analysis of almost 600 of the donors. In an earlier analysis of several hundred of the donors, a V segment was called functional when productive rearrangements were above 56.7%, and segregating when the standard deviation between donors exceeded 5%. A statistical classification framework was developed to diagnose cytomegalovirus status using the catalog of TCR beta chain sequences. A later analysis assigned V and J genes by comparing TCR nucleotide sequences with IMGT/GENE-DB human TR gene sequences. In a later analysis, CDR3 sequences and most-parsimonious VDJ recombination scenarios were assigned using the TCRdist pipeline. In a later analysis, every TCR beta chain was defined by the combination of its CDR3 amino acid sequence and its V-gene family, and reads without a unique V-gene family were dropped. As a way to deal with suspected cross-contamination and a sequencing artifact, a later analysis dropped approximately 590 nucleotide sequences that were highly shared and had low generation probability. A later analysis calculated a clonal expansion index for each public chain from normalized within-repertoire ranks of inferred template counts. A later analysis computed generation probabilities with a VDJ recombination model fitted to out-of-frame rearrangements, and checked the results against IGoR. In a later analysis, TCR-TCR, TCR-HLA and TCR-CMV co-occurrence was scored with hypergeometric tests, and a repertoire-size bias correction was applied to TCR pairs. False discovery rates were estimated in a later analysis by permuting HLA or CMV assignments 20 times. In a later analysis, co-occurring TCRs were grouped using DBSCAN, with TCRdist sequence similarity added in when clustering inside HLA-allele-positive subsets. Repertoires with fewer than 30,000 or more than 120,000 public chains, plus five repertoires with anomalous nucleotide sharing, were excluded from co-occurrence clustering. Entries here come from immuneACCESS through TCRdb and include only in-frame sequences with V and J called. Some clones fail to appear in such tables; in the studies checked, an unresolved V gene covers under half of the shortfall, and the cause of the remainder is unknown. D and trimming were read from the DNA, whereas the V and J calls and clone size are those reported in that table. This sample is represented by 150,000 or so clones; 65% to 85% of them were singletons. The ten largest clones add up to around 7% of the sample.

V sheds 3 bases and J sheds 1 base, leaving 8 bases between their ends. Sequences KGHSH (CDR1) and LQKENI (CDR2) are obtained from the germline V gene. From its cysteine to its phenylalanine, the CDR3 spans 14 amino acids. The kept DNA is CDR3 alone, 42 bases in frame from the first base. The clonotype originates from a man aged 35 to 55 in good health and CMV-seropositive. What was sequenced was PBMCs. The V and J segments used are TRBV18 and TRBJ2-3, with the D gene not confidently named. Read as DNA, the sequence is TGTGCCAGCTCACCCACGCAGGGCACAGATACGCAGTATTTT. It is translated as CASSPTQGTDTQYF. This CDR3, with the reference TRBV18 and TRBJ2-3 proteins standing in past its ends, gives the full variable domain NAGVMQNPRHLVRRRGQEARLRCSPMKGHSHVYWYRQLPEEGLKFMVYLQKENIIDESGMPKERFSAEFPKEGPSILRIQQVVRGDSAAYFCASSPTQGTDTQYFGPGTRLTVL.